This TCR beta chain is drawn from a study of CD8+ T cells in alopecia areata. Study details: Those patients who were treated received oral tofacitinib, which was given at 5 to 10 mg twice daily for moderate-to-severe alopecia areata. The protocol delivered tofacitinib for 6 to 18 months, then withdrew it for 6 months. Disease severity was quantified as SALT score of affected scalp area.

Study-wide results and caveats: Clonality was higher in lesional than normal scalp, especially in alopecia totalis/universalis.

Points on this clone: The antigen is not known.

Following extraction, RNA underwent reverse transcription to cDNA, which served as the sequencing template. The assay was immunoSEQ multiplex PCR, and TCRdb's table has in-frame clones only and misses some. Of about 140,000 clones in the sample, about 88% were seen once. Per the germline V gene, CDR1 is SQVTM and CDR2 is ANQGSEA. The CDR3 covers 12 residues. V was cut by 5 bases and J by 4 bases, with 11 bases left in between. Treatment described: oral pan-JAK inhibitor, 5-10 mg twice daily. The J gene is TRBJ1-2, the V gene TRBV29-1; TRBD1 is a possible D gene (5 bases). The clonotype comes from a human donor with alopecia areata. The source material was CD8+ T cells sorted from blood, sampled at week 4, from a patient treated with tofacitinib. This CDR3 is CSVLGGFYGYTF. In DNA form, the CDR3 reads TGCAGCGTTCTTGGGGGTTTCTATGGCTACACCTTC.